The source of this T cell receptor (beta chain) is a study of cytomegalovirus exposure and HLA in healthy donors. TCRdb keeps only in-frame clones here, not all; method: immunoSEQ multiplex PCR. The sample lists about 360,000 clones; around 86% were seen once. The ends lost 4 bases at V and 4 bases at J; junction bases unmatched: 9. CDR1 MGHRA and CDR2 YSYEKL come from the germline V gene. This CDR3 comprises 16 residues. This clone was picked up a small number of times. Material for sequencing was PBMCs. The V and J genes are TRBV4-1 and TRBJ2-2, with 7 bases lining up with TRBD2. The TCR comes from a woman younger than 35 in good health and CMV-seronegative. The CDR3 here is CASSPPLGGTTGELFF. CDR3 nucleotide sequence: TGCGCCAGCAGCCCACCTCTCGGGGGGACCACCGGGGAGCTGTTTTTT.